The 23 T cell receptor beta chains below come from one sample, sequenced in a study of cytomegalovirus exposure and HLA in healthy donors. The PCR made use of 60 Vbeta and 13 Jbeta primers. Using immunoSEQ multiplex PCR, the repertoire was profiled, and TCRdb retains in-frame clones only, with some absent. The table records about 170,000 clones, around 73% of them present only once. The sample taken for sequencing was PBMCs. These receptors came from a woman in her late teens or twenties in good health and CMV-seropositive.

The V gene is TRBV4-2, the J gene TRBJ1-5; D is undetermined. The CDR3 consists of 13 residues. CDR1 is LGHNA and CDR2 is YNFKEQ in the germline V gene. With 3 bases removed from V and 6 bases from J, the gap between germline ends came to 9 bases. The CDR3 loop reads CASSHPGTQPQHF. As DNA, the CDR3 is TGTGCCAGCAGCCATCCGGGAACTCAGCCCCAGCATTTT.

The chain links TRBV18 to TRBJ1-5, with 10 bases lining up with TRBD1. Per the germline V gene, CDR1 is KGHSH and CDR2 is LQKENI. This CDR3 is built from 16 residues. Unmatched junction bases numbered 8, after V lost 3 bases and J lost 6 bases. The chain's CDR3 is CASSPAGTGVGQPQHF. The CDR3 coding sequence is TGTGCCAGCTCACCGGCGGGGACAGGGGTAGGTCAGCCCCAGCATTTT.

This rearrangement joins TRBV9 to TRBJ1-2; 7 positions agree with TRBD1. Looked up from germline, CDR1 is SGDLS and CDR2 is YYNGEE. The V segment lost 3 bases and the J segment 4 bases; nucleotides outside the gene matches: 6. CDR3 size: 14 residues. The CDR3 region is CASSAPGTAYGYTF. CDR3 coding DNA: TGTGCCAGCAGCGCTCCCGGGACAGCCTATGGCTACACCTTC.

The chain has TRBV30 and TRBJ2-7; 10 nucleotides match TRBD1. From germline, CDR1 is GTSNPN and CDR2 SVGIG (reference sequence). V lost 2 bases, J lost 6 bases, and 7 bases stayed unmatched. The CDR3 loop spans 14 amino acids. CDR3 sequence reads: CAWSRDRGNLEQYF. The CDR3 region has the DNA TGTGCCTGGAGTAGGGACAGGGGAAACCTCGAGCAGTACTTC.

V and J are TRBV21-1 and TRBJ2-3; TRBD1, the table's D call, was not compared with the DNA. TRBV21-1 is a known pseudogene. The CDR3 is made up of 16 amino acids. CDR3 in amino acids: CASSRRVRTGRYTQYF. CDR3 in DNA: TGTGCCAGCAGCAGGAGAGTACGAACAGGGCGATATACGCAGTATTTT.

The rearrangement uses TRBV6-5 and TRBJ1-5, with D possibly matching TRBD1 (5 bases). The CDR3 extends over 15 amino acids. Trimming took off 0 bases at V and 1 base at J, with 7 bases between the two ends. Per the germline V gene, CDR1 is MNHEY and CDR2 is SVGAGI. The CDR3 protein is CASSYSRESNQPQHF. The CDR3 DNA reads TGTGCCAGCAGTTACTCCAGGGAAAGCAATCAGCCCCAGCATTTT.

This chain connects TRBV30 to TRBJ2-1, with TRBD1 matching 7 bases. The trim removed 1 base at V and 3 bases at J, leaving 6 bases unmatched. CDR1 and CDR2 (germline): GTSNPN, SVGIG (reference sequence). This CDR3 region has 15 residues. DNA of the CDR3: TGTGCCTGGAGTGCCTCCGGGACAGACTACAATGAGCAGTTCTTC. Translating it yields CAWSASGTDYNEQFF.

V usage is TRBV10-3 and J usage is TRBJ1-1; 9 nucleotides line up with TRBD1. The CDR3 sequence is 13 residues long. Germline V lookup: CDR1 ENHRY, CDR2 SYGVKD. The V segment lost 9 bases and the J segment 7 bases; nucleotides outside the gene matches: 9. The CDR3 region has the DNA TGTGCCATTTGGACACAGGGGGCAAGTGAAGCTTTCTTT. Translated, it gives CAIWTQGASEAFF.

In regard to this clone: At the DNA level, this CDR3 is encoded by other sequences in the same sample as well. Written as DNA, the CDR3 is TGTGCCAGCAGCTTTAGGACGGCGGGGGAGACCCAGTACTTC. Protein sequence: CASSFRTAGETQYF. The chain combines TRBV5-4 with TRBJ2-5, with D perhaps TRBD2 (6 bases). V lost 2 bases, J lost 5 bases, and 13 bases lay in between. Germline CDR1 is SGHNT and CDR2 is YYREEE (reference sequence). The CDR3 is made up of 14 amino acids. The full variable domain, rest sourced from reference TRBV5-4 and TRBJ2-5, is ETGVTQSPTHLIKTRGQQVTLRCSSQSGHNTVSWYQQALGQGPQFIFQYYREEENGRGNFPPRFSGLQFPNYSSELNVNALELDDSALYLCASSFRTAGETQYFGPGTRLLVL.

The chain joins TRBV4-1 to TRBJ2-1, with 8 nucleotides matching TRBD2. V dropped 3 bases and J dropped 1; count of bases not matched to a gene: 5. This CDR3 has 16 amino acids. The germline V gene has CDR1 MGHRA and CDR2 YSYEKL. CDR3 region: CASSHARGGSYNEQFF. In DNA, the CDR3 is TGCGCCAGCAGCCACGCCCGGGGGGGTTCCTACAATGAGCAGTTCTTC.

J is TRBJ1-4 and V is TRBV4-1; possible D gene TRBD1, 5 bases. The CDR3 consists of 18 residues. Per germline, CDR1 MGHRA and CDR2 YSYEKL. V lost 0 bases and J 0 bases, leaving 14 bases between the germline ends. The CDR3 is CASSQDRPDRATNEKLFF. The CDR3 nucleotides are TGCGCCAGCAGCCAAGATCGCCCCGACAGAGCAACTAATGAAAAACTGTTTTTT.

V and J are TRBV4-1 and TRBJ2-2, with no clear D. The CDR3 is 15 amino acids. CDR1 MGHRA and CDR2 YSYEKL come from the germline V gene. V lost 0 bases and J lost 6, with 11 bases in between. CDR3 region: CASSQDPTYAGELFF. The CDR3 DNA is TGCGCCAGCAGCCAAGACCCCACTTACGCCGGGGAGCTGTTTTTT.

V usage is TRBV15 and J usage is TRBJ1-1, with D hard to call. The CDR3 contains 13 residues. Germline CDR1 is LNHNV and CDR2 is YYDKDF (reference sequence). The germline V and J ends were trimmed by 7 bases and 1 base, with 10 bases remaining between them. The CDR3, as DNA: TGTGCCACCACTCTCCCGAGGAACACTGAAGCTTTCTTT. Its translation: CATTLPRNTEAFF.

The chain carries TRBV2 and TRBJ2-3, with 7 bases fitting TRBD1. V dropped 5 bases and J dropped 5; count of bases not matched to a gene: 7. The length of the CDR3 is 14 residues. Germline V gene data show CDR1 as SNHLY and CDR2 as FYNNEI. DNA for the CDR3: TGTGCCAGCAGTCGACAGGGATTCGGAGATACGCAGTATTTT. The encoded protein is CASSRQGFGDTQYF.

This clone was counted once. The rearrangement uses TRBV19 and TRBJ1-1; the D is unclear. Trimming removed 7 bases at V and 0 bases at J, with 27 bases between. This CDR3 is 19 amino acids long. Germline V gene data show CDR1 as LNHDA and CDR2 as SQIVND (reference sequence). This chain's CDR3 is CASTLSRFTEADLNTEAFF. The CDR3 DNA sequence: TGTGCCAGTACCCTTTCGCGTTTTACGGAAGCGGATCTGAACACTGAAGCTTTCTTT.

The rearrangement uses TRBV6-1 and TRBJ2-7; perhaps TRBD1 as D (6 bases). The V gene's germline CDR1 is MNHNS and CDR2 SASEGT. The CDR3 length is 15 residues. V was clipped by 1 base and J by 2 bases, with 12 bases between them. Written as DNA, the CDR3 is TGTGCCAGCAGTGAAGTATTACAGGGTCCCTACGAGCAGTACTTC. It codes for CASSEVLQGPYEQYF.

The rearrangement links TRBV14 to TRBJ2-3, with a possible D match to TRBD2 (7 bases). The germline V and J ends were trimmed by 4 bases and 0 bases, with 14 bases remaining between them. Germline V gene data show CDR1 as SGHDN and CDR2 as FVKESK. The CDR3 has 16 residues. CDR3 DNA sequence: TGTGCCAGCAGCCGGACAGCGGGGACTAGCACAGATACGCAGTATTTT. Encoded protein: CASSRTAGTSTDTQYF.

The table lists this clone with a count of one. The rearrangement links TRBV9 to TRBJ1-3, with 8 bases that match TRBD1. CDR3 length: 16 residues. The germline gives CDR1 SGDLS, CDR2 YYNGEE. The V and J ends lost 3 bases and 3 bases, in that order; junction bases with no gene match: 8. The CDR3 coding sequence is TGTGCCAGCAGCGCCGGGACAGGAGGGTATGGAAACACCATATATTTT. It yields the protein CASSAGTGGYGNTIYF.

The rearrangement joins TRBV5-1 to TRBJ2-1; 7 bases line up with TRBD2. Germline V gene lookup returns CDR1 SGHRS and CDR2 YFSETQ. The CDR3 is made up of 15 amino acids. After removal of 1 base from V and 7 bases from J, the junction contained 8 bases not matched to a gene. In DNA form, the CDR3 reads TGCGCCAGCAGCTTGAGGCAGGCGGGGGATAATGAGCAGTTCTTC. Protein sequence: CASSLRQAGDNEQFF.

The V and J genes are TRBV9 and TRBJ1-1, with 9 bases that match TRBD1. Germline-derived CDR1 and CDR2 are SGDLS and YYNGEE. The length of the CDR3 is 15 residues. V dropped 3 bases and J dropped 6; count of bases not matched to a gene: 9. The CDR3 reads CASSAQQGAVAEAFF. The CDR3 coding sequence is TGTGCCAGCAGCGCCCAACAGGGGGCGGTCGCTGAAGCTTTCTTT.

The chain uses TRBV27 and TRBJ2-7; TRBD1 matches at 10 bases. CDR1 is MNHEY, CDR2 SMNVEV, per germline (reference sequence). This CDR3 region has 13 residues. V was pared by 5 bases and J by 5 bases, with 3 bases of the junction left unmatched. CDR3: CASSQTGGNEQYF. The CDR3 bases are TGTGCCAGCAGTCAGACAGGGGGCAACGAGCAGTACTTC.

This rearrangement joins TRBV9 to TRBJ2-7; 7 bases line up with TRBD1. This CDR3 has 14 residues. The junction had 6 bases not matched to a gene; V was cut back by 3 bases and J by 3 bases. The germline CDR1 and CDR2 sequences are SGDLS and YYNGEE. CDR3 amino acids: CASSEGQFSYEQYF. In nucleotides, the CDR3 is TGTGCCAGCAGCGAGGGACAGTTTAGCTACGAGCAGTACTTC.

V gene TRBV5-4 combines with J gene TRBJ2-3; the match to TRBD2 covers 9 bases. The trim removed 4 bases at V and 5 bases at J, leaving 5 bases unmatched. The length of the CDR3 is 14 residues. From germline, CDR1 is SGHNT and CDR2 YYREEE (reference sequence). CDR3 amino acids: CASSASGAGDTQYF. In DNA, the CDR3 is TGTGCCAGCAGCGCTAGCGGGGCTGGAGATACGCAGTATTTT.